This T cell receptor (beta chain) was sequenced in a study of CD4 T cells in relation to SARS-CoV-2 and coronaviruses. About the research overall: ViraFEST: roughly 10-day antigen culture of PBMCs, then TCR beta CDR3 sequencing. The HLA restriction of the shared crossreactive spike epitopes was mapped.

Sequenced by immunoSEQ multiplex PCR; TCRdb stores in-frame clones only, minus some. The repertoire includes tens of thousands of clones, approximately 80% of them detected once, and around 15% sits in the top ten. Worth noting for this clone: What it recognizes is unknown.

V was cut by 2 bases and J by 6 bases, with 8 bases left in between. The CDR3 length is 12 residues. Germline V gene data show CDR1 as MNHEY and CDR2 as SVGAGI. Before the COVID-19 pandemic, during about 2011-2019, CD4+ T cells were taken from unexposed donors. The cells were cultured for under twelve days before CD4+ T cells were isolated. Testing used SARS-CoV-2 S/N and four cold-coronavirus spikes on unexposed-donor CD4+ T cells, cells permitting. The specimen sequenced was CD4+ T cells from PBMCs, cultured in vitro. The chain employs TRBV6-5 and TRBJ2-7, with a possible D match to TRBD2 (5 bases). The sequence came from a human donor in good health. The CDR3 here is CASSYAEGEQYF. The CDR3 DNA is TGTGCCAGCAGTTACGCCGAGGGCGAGCAGTACTTC.